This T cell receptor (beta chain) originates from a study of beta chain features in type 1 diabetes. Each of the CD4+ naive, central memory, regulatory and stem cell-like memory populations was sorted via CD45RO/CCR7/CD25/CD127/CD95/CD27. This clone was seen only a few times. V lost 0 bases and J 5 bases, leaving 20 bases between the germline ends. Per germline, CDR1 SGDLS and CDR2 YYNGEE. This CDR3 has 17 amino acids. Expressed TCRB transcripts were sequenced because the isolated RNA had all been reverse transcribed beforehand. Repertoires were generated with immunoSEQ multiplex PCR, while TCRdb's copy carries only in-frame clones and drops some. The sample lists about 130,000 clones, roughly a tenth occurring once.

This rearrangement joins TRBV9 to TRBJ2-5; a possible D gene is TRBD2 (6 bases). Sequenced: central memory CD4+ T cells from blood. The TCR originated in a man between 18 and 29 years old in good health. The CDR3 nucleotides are TGTGCCAGCAGCGTAGGGGGGGTAGGGGCGCGGAAGGAGACCCAGTACTTC. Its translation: CASSVGGVGARKETQYF.